This section outlines one T cell receptor beta chain sequence together with its context. Its matching antigen is unknown. The data originate from a study of blood T cells in healthy people across ages. A second PCR, run for roughly 7 to 11 cycles, used a sample-barcoded 5' primer plus a J-beta primer mix. TCRdb recomputed calls from the 5' RACE reads with MiXCR, one row per CDR3 protein. The table lists 600,000 or so distinct CDR3 sequences, approximately 30% of them singletons, with less than 20% in the top ten. The CDR3 length is 12 residues. The J segment lost 6 bases and the V segment lost 5 bases, leaving 4 bases of the junction unmatched. Germline CDR1 reads DFQATT; CDR2 reads SNEGSKA (reference sequence). Study-level points and caveats: Measured against age, TCR beta diversity per million T cells decreased in a roughly linear manner.

This TCR was recovered from a woman aged 80 or over in good health. Sample: blood. The chain recombines TRBV20-1 with TRBJ1-2; TRBD1 matches at 9 bases. The CDR3 sequence: CSAVGQGDGYTF. The CDR3 DNA reads TGCAGTGCTGTGGGACAGGGTGATGGCTACACCTTC.